The T cell receptor (beta chain) described here comes from a study of PD-1 blockade in classical Hodgkin lymphoma. Study overall: Nivolumab dosed at 3 mg/kg went to patients intravenously every 2 weeks.

The method was immunoSEQ multiplex PCR; TCRdb's version includes in-frame clones alone and lacks a portion of them. The sample lists 50,000 to 75,000 clones, more than 80% occurring once. Relapse after autologous stem cell transplantation occurred in every patient, and brentuximab vedotin exposure varied. Concerning this clone itself: Antigen unknown.

The study, taken as a whole, reports: Baseline TCR diversity was reportedly lower in newly diagnosed patients than in healthy donors. It was reported as lower still in relapsed/refractory patients. It was CD4+ TCR diversity, not CD8+, that rose significantly by C4D1.

Germline CDR1 reads GTSNPN; CDR2 reads SVGIG (reference sequence). The V gene lost 0 bases and the J gene lost 7 bases, with 16 bases spanning the gap. The CDR3 covers 16 residues. The TCR sequence derives from a human donor with classical Hodgkin lymphoma. This sample comprised peripheral blood mononuclear cells (PBMCs), obtained at baseline. The V call is TRBV30, the J call TRBJ1-6; D ambiguous. As DNA, the CDR3 is TGTGCCTGGAGTGTTGTCAGTCTGAGGCGGAATTCACCCCTCCACTTT. It is translated as CAWSVVSLRRNSPLHF.